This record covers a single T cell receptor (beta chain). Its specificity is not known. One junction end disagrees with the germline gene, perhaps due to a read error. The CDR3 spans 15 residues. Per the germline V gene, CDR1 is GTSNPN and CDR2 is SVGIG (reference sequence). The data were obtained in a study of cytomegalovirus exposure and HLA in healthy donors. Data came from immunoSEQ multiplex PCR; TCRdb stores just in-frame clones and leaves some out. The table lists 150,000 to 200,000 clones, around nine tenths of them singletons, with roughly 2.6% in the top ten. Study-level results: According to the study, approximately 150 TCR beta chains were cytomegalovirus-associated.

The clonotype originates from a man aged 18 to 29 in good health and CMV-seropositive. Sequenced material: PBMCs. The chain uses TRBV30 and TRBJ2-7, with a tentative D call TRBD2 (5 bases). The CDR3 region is CAGRLRMAGLYEQYF. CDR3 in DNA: TGTGCCGGGAGACTCCGCATGGCAGGACTCTACGAGCAGTACTTC. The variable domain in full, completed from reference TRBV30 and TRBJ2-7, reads SQTIHQWPATLVQPVGSPLSLECTVEGTSNPNLYWYRQAAGRGLQLLFYSVGIGQISSEVPQNLSASRPQDRQFILSSKKLLLSDSGFYLCAGRLRMAGLYEQYFGPGTRLTVT.